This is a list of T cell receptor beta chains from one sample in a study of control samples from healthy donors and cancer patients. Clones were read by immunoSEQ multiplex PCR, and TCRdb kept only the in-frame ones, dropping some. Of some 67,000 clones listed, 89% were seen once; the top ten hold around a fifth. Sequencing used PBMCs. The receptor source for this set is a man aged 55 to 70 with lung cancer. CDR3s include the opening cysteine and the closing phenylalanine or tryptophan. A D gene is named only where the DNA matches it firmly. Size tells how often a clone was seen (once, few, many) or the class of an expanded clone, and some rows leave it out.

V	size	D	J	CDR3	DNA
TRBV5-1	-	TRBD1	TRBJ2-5	CASSSLRDRGRETQYF	TGCGCCAGCAGCTCCCTGAGGGACAGGGGTAGAGAGACCCAGTACTTC
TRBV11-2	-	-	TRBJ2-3	CASSLDLSSTDTQYF	TGTGCCAGCAGCTTAGACCTCAGCTCCACAGATACGCAGTATTTT
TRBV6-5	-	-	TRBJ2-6	CASSYYGVTGANVLTF	TGTGCCAGCAGTTACTATGGGGTAACAGGGGCCAACGTCCTGACTTTC
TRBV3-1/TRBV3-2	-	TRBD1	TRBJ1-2	CASSQESRGWTGGIYGYTF	TGTGCCAGCAGCCAAGAGAGTCGGGGCTGGACAGGGGGGATCTATGGCTACACCTTC
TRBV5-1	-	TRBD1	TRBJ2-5	CASRFQGEETQYF	TGCGCCAGCAGGTTCCAGGGGGAAGAGACCCAGTACTTC
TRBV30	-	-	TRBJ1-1	CAWSLRQGRAEAEAFF	TGTGCCTGGAGTCTCCGGCAGGGGAGAGCCGAGGCTGAAGCTTTCTTT
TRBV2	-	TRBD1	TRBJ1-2	CASRNRGPGYTF	TGTGCCAGCCGGAACAGGGGACCTGGCTACACCTTC
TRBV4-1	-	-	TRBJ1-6	CASTLKHNSPLHF	TGCGCCAGCACCCTTAAGCATAATTCACCCCTCCACTTT
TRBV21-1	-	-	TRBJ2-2	CARTGTPEVGELFF	TGTGCCAGGACCGGGACACCGGAGGTCGGGGAGCTGTTTTTT
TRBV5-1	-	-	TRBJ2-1	CASSFTGGSNEQFF	TGCGCCAGCAGCTTCACGGGGGGCTCCAATGAGCAGTTCTTC
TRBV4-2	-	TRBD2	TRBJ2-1	CASSQDASGPYNEQFF	TGTGCCAGCAGCCAAGATGCTAGCGGGCCCTACAATGAGCAGTTCTTC
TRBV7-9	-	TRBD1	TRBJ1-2	CASSLSTGTGDYGYTF	TGTGCCAGCAGCTTGTCCACCGGGACAGGGGACTATGGCTACACCTTC
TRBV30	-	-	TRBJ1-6	CAWSVYSEDSPLHF	TGTGCCTGGAGTGTTTATAGTGAGGATTCACCCCTCCACTTT
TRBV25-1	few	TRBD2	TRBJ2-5	CASRAPGGRETQYF	TGTGCCAGCAGAGCCCCGGGGGGGCGAGAGACCCAGTACTTC
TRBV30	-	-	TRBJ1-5	CAWAGTPNQPQHF	TGTGCCTGGGCCGGGACCCCAAATCAGCCCCAGCATTTT
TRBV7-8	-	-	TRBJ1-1	CASSSGMSLSEAFF	TGTGCCAGCAGCTCCGGGATGTCTCTCTCTGAAGCTTTCTTT
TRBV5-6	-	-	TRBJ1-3	CASSLIQGSGNTIYF	TGTGCCAGCAGCTTGATACAGGGCTCAGGAAACACCATATATTTT
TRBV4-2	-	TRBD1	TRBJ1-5	CASSHTTGGANQPQHF	TGTGCCAGCAGCCACACTACAGGGGGCGCCAATCAGCCCCAGCATTTT
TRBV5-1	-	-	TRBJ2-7	CASSLTYGGHYEQYF	TGCGCCAGCAGCCTGACTTACGGGGGTCACTACGAGCAGTACTTC
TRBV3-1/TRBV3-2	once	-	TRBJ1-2	CASSLGPSRTGYTF	TGTGCCAGCAGCCTAGGACCTTCCCGGACGGGCTACACCTTC
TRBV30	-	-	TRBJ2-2	CAFLQNTGELFF	TGTGCCTTCCTCCAGAACACCGGGGAGCTGTTTTTT
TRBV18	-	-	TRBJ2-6	CASSPVQAGANVLTF	TGTGCCAGCTCACCGGTACAGGCTGGGGCCAACGTCCTGACTTTC
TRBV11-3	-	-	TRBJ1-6	CASSVPNSPLHF	TGTGCCAGCAGCGTACCAAATTCACCCCTCCACTTT
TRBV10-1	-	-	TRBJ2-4	CASSDGQGGINIQYF	TGCGCCAGCAGTGATGGACAGGGAGGGATAAACATTCAGTACTTC
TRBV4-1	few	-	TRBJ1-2	CASSQDVTWGSTYTF	TGCGCCAGCAGCCAAGATGTCACGTGGGGTAGTACCTACACCTTC
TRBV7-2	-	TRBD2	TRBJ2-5	CASSLEVGGRETQYF	TGTGCCAGCAGCTTAGAGGTCGGGGGGAGAGAGACCCAGTACTTC
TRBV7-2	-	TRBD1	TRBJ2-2	CASSPRQGGSTGELFF	TGTGCCAGCAGCCCCCGACAGGGGGGATCCACCGGGGAGCTGTTTTTT
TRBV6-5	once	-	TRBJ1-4	CASSYSNSGAEKLFF	TGTGCCAGCAGTTACTCGAACTCAGGGGCCGAAAAACTGTTTTTT
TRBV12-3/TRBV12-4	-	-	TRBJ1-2	CASNSGRGYTF	TGTGCCAGCAATTCGGGCAGGGGCTACACCTTC
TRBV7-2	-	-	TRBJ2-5	CASSLYETQYF	TGTGCCAGCAGCTTATACGAGACCCAGTACTTC
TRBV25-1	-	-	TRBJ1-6	CASLGGSSYNSPLHF	TGTGCCAGCTTAGGGGGTTCCTCCTATAATTCACCCCTCCACTTT
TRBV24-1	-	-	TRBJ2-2	CATSDSGGLAGELFF	TGTGCCACCAGTGACTCAGGGGGGCTGGCCGGGGAGCTGTTTTTT
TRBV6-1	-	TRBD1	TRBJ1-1	CASSEPQGVTEAFF	TGTGCCAGCAGTGAACCCCAGGGGGTGACTGAAGCTTTCTTT
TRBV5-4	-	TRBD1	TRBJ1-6	CASSSDREAYNSPLHF	TGTGCCAGCAGCTCCGACAGGGAGGCCTATAATTCACCCCTCCACTTT
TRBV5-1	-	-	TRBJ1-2	CASSFYQGPPDGYTF	TGCGCCAGCAGCTTCTATCAGGGGCCCCCCGATGGCTACACCTTC
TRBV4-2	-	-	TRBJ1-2	CASSQVSSGSNYGYTF	TGTGCCAGCAGCCAAGTCAGCAGCGGATCTAACTATGGCTACACCTTC
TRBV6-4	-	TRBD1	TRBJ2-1	CASSQGQGITEQFF	TGTGCCAGCAGTCAAGGACAGGGGATCACTGAGCAGTTCTTC
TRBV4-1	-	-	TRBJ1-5	CASSQEGRASGQPQHF	TGCGCCAGCAGCCAAGAAGGCAGGGCTTCCGGGCAGCCCCAGCATTTT
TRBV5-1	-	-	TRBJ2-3	CASSLDDPQNTQYF	TGCGCCAGCAGCTTGGACGACCCTCAAAATACGCAGTATTTT
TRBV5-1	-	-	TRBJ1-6	CASSPSGAGTNSPLHF	TGCGCCAGCAGCCCGTCAGGGGCAGGGACAAATTCACCCCTCCACTTT
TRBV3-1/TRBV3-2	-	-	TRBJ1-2	CASSQVPRGYTF	TGTGCCAGCAGCCAAGTTCCACGAGGCTACACCTTC
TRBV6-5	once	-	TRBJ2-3	CASRLTSEVGTQYF	TGTGCCAGCAGGCTTACATCCGAAGTAGGTACGCAGTATTTT
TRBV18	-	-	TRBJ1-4	CASSPTAGSDEKLFF	TGTGCCAGCTCTCCTACGGCAGGGTCTGATGAAAAACTGTTTTTT
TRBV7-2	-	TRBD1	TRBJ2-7	CASSPGGASYEQYF	TGTGCCAGCAGTCCAGGGGGCGCTTCCTACGAGCAGTACTTC
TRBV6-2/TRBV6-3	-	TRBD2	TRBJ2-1	CASSYSGGAREQFF	TGTGCCAGCAGTTACAGCGGGGGGGCTCGGGAGCAGTTCTTC